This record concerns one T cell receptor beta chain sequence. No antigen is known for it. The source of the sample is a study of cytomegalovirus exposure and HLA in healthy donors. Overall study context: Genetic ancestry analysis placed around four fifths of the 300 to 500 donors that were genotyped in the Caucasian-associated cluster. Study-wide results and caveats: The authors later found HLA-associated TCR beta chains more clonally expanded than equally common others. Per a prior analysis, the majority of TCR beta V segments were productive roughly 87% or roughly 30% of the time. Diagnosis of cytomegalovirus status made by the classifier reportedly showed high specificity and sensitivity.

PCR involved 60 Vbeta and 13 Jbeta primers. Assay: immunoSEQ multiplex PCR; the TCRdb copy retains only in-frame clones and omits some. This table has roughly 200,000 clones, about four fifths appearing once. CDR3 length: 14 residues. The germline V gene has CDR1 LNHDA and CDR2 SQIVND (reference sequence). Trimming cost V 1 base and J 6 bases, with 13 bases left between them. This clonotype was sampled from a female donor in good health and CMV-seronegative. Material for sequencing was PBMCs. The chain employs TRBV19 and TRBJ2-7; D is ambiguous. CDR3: CASSIVGRFGEQYF. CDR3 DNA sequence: TGTGCCAGTAGTATAGTAGGCAGGTTTGGCGAGCAGTACTTC.